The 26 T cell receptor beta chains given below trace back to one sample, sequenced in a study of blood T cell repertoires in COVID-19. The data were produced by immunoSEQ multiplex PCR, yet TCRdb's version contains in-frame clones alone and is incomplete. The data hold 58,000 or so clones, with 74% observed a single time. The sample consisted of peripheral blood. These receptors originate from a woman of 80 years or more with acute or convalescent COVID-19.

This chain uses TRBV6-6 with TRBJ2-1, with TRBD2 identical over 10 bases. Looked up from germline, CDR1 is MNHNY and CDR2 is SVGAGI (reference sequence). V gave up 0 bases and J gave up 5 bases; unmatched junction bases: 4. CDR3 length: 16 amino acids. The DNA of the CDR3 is TGTGCCAGCAGTTACTCAGCGGGAGGGGCCAACAATGAGCAGTTCTTC. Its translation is CASSYSAGGANNEQFF.

The CDR3 loop is CASPPGLIFYNEQFF. DNA for the CDR3: TGTGCCAGCCCACCCGGACTAATTTTCTACAATGAGCAGTTCTTC. J is TRBJ2-1 and V is TRBV21-1; the D segment call TRBD2 is taken from the table without a DNA check. TRBV21-1 has pseudogene status. The CDR3 has 15 amino acids.

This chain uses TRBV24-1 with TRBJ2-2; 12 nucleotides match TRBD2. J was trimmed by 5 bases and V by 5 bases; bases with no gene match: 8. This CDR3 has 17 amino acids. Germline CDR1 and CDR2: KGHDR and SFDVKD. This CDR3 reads CATSVPSGRAPTGELFF. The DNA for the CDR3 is TGTGCCACCAGTGTTCCTAGCGGGAGGGCCCCAACCGGGGAGCTGTTTTTT.

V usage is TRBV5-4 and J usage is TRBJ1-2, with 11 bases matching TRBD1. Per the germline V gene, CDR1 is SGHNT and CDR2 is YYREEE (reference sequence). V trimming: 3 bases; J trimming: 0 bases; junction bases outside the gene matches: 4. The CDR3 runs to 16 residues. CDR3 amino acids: CASSSGQGGSNYGYTF. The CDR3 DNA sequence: TGTGCCAGCAGCTCGGGACAGGGGGGATCTAACTATGGCTACACCTTC.

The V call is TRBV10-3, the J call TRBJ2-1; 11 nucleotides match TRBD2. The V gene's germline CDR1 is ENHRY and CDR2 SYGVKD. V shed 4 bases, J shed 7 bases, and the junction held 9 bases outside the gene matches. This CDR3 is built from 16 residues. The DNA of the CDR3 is TGTGCCATCAGTGTAACTAGCGGGAGCCTGGGGAATGAGCAGTTCTTC. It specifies CAISVTSGSLGNEQFF.

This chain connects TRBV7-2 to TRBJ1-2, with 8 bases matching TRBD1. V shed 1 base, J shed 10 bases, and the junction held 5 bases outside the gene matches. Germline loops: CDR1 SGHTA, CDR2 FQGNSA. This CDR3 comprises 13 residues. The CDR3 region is CASSLGTGQDYTF. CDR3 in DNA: TGTGCCAGCAGCTTAGGGACAGGGCAGGACTACACCTTC.

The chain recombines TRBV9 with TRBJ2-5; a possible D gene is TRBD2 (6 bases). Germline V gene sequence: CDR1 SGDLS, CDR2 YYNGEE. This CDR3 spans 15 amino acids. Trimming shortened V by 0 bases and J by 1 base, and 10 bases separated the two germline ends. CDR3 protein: CASSVVKGGQETQYF. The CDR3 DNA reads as TGTGCCAGCAGCGTAGTAAAGGGAGGCCAAGAGACCCAGTACTTC.

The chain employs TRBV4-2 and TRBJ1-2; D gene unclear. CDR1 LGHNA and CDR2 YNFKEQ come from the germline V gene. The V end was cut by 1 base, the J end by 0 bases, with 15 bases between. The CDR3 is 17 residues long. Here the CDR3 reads CASSQVGGEAANYGYTF. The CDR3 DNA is TGTGCCAGCAGCCAAGTCGGTGGGGAGGCAGCTAACTATGGCTACACCTTC.

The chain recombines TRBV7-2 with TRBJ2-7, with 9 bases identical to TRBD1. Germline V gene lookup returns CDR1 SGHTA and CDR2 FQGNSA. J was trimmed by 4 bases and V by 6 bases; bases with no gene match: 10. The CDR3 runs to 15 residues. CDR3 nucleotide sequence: TGTGCCAGCAGGATAGGCGGGACAGGGCGTTACGAGCAGTACTTC. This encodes CASRIGGTGRYEQYF.

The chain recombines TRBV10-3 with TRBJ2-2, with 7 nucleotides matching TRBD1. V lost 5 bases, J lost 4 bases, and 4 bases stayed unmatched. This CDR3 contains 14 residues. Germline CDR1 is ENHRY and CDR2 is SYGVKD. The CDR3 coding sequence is TGTGCCATCAGTAGACAGGGTGGCACCGGGGAGCTGTTTTTT. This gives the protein CAISRQGGTGELFF.

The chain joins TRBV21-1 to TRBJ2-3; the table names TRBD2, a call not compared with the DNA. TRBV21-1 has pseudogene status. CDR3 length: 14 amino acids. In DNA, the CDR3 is TGTGCCAGCACGCGACTAGCGGTCACAGATACGCAGTATTTT. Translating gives CASTRLAVTDTQYF.

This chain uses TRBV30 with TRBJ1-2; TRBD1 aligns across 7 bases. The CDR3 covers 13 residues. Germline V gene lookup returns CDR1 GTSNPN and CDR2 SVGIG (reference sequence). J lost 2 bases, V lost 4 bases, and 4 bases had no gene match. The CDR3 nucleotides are TGTGCCTGGACCGTACAGGGGAACTATGGCTACACCTTC. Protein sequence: CAWTVQGNYGYTF.

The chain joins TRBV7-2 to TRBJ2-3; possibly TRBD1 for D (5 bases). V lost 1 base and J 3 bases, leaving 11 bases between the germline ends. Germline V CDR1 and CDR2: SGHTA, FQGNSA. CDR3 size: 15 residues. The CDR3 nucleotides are TGTGCCAGCAGCTTAGGGGCAGGGCCGACAGATACGCAGTATTTT. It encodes CASSLGAGPTDTQYF.

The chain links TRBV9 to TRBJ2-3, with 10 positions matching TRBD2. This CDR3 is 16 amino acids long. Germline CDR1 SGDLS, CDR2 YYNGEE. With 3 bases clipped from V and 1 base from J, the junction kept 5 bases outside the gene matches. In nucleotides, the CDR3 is TGTGCCAGCAGCGGAACCGGGACTAGCGGCACAGATACGCAGTATTTT. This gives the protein CASSGTGTSGTDTQYF.

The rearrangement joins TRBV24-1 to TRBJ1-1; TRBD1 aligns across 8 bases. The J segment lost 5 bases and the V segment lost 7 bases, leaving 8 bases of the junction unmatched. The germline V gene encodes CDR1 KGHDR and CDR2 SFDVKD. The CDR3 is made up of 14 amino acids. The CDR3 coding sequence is TGTGCCACCAGCGCCACAGGGGGAAGTACTGAAGCTTTCTTT. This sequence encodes CATSATGGSTEAFF.

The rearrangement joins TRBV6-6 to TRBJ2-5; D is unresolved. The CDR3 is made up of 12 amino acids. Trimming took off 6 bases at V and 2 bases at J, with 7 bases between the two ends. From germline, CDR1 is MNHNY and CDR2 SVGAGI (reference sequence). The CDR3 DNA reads TGTGCCAGCAGGTTGCGGCAAGAGACCCAGTACTTC. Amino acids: CASRLRQETQYF.

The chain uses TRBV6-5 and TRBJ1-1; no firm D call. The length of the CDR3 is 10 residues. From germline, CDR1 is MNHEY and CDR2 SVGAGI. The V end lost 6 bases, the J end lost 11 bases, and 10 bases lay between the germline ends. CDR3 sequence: CASRQFSAFF. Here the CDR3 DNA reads TGTGCCAGCAGACAGTTTTCCGCTTTCTTT.

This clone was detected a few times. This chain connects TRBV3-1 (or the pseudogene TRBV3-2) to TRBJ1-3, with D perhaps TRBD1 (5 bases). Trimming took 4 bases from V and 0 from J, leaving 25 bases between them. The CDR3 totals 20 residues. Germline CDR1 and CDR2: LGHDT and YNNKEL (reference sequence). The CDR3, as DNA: TGTGCCAGCAGCCCCACATTCCGGGGGGAGGGGCCATACTCTGGAAACACCATATATTTT. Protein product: CASSPTFRGEGPYSGNTIYF.

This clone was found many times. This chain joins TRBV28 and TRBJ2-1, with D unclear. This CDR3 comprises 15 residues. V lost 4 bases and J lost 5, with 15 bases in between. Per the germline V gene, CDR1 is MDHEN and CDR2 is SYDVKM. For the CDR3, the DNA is TGTGCCAGCAGTTCCTTGTTGGAGTCAGACAATGAGCAGTTCTTC. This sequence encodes CASSSLLESDNEQFF.

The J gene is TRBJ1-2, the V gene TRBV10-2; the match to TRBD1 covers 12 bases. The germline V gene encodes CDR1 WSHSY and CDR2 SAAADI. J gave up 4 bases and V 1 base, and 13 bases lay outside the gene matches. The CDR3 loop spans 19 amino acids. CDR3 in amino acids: CASSELGQGAWKSLYGYTF. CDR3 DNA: TGCGCCAGCAGTGAGTTGGGACAGGGGGCCTGGAAGTCCCTCTATGGCTACACCTTC.

CDR3 DNA: TGTGCCAGCAGGAGGGACAGCTGGTACGAGCAGTACTTC. This translates into CASRRDSWYEQYF. The chain uses TRBV27 and TRBJ2-7; 7 bases align to TRBD1. In germline, CDR1 is MNHEY, CDR2 SMNVEV (reference sequence). After removal of 6 bases from V and 4 bases from J, the junction contained 6 bases not matched to a gene. This CDR3 has 13 residues.

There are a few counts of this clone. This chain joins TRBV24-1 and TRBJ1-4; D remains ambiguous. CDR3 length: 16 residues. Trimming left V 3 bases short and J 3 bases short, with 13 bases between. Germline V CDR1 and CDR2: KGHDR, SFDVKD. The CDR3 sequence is CATSDRGLFSNEKLFF. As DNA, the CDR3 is TGTGCCACCAGTGATCGCGGACTATTTTCTAATGAAAAACTGTTTTTT.

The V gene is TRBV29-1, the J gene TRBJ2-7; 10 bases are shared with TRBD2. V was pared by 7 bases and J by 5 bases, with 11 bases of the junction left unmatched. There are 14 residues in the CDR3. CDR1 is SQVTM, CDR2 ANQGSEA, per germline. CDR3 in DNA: TGCAGCGCGATAGCGGGAGGCATTGGTCACGAGCAGTACTTC. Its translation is CSAIAGGIGHEQYF.

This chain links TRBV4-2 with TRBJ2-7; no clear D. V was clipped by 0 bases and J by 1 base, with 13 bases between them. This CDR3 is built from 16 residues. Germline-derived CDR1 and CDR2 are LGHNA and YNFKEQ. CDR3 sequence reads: CASSQDTSRGSYEQYF. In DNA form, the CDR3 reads TGTGCCAGCAGCCAAGATACGAGTCGCGGTTCCTACGAGCAGTACTTC.

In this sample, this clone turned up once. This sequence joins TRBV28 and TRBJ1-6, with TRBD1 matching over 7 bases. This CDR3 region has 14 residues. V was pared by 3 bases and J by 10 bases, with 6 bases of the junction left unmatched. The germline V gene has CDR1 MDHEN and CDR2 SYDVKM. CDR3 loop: CASSFSRGASPLHF. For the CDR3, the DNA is TGTGCCAGCAGTTTTTCCAGGGGGGCGTCACCCCTCCACTTT.

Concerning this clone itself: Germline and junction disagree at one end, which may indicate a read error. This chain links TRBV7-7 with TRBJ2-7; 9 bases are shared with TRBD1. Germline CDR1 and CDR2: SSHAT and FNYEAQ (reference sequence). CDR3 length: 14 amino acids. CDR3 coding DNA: TGTGCTAGCAGTAGAGGGACAGGGTCATCCGAGCAGTACTTC. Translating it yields CASSRGTGSSEQYF.